The clone carrying this TCR beta chain was detected only once. Authors' data handling: Reference gene primer amplification yielded estimated nucleated cell counts. Assay: immunoSEQ multiplex PCR; the TCRdb copy retains only in-frame clones and omits some. V and J calls and clone size are given by that table; D and trimming were obtained from the DNA. The table includes 130,000 or so clones, about 87% detected once. This sample is drawn from a study of blood T cell repertoires in COVID-19. Study background: Acute and convalescent COVID-19 specimens originated in the United States, Italy and Spain. T cells, B-cell-depleted T cells, or PBMCs supplied cDNA or gDNA.

This TCR was sampled from a woman between 45 and 60 years old with acute or convalescent COVID-19. The source material was peripheral blood.

CDR3: CASSGEYTGELFF. CDR3 sequence (DNA): TGCGCCAGCAGCGGGGAGTACACCGGGGAGCTGTTTTTT. The chain has TRBV5-1 and TRBJ2-2; D is perhaps TRBD2 (5 bases). The V gene's germline CDR1 is SGHRS and CDR2 YFSETQ. Deletions cut 4 bases from V and 3 bases from J, with 7 bases between. The CDR3 runs to 13 residues.